This T cell receptor beta chain was documented in a study of CD8 T cells in Susac syndrome (dated by TCRdb to the late 2010s). Some background on the complete study: Whether CD8+ T cell activation and differentiation in Susac syndrome was antigen driven was tested using repertoire sequencing. CD8+ T cell repertoire clonality was compared between fewer than 13 healthy donors, around 14 Susac syndrome patients and 15 multiple sclerosis patients. The study at large found these results: The number of individuals in the TCR sequencing and HLA analysis was recognized as being relatively small.

RNA was extracted using the RNeasy kit, and roughly 0.5 to 1 microgram was reverse transcribed with random hexamers. The immunoSEQ multiplex PCR assay, which covers 54 Vbeta and 13 Jbeta segments, was used to amplify TCR beta CDR3 regions. PCR amplification bias was corrected by using a synthetic template baseline for primer optimization and computational correction. In the original analysis: Reads were annotated to V, D and J genes according to IMGT and were analyzed with immunoSEQ Analyzer, with only productive sequences retained. To calculate clonality, Shannon entropy was normalized by log2 of the number of productive unique sequences and then subtracted from one. For each patient and control, public and private clones were evaluated among the 100 most prevalent clones. A clone was defined as Susac-specific if it was absent from the healthy and MS cohorts, from 950 to 1,300 published viral clones and from other ImmuneACCESS disease sequences. The public reads were reprocessed in TCRdb via fastp at Q25 and MiXCR, keeping in-frame beta chains. Under each unique CDR3 protein, matching rows form one entry showing the most common genes and DNA. Clone size and V and J calls follow TCRdb, not the original study. For this sample there are about 430,000 distinct CDR3 sequences; 75% to 90% appear just once. In total, the top ten clones hold approximately 0.12% of the sample.

The germline V gene provides CDR1 SGHRS and CDR2 YFSETQ. At the junction V is shortened by 0 bases and J by 3 bases; bases outside the gene matches: 7. The CDR3 runs 16 amino acids, cysteine and phenylalanine included. Of all the DNA, just the CDR3 is kept, 48 bases in frame from base 1. The sample holds a few counts of this clonotype. The clone's antigen remains unknown. One base away there is no much larger clone; base qualities are not given. Peripheral blood CD8+ and CD4+ T cells from healthy donors, Susac syndrome patients and multiple sclerosis patients were profiled using high-throughput TCR beta sequencing. Multiple sclerosis controls were treatment-naive patients with stable or active relapsing-remitting disease fulfilling revised McDonald criteria. CD8+ TEMRA cells were enriched by FACS, while bulk CD8+ and CD4+ T cells were purified by magnetic negative isolation. Blood was collected in EDTA tubes and processed within 24 hours, with PBMCs isolated through density gradient centrifugation. PBMCs intended for TCR sequencing were frozen in liquid nitrogen and were later thawed in a 37 degrees C water bath. The sorted or isolated CD4+, CD8+ and CD8+ TEMRA cells had a purity of 90% or higher.

The TCR was taken from a human donor with multiple sclerosis. Material for sequencing was CD8+ T cells from PBMCs. Recombination linked TRBV5-1 to TRBJ2-7, and TRBD1 matches 9 of the central bases. The CDR3 in this case is CASSLDLDRGIYEQYF. The bases read TGCGCCAGCAGCTTGGACTTGGACAGGGGTATCTACGAGCAGTACTTC.